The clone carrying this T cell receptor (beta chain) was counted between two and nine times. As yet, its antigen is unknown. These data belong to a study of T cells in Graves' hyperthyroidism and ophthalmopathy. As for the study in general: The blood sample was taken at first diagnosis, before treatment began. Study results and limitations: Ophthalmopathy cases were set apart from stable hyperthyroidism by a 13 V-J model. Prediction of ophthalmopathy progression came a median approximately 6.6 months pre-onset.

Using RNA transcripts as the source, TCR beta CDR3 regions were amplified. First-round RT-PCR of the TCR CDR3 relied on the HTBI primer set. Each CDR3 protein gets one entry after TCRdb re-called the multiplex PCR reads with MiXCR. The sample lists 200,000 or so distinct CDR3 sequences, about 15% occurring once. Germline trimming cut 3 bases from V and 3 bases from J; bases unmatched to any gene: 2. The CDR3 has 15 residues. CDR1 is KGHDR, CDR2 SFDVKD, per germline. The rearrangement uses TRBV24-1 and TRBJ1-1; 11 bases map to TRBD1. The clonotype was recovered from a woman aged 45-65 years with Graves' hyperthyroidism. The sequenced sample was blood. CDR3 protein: CATSDGQGAYTEAFF. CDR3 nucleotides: TGTGCCACCAGTGATGGACAGGGGGCATACACTGAAGCTTTCTTT.